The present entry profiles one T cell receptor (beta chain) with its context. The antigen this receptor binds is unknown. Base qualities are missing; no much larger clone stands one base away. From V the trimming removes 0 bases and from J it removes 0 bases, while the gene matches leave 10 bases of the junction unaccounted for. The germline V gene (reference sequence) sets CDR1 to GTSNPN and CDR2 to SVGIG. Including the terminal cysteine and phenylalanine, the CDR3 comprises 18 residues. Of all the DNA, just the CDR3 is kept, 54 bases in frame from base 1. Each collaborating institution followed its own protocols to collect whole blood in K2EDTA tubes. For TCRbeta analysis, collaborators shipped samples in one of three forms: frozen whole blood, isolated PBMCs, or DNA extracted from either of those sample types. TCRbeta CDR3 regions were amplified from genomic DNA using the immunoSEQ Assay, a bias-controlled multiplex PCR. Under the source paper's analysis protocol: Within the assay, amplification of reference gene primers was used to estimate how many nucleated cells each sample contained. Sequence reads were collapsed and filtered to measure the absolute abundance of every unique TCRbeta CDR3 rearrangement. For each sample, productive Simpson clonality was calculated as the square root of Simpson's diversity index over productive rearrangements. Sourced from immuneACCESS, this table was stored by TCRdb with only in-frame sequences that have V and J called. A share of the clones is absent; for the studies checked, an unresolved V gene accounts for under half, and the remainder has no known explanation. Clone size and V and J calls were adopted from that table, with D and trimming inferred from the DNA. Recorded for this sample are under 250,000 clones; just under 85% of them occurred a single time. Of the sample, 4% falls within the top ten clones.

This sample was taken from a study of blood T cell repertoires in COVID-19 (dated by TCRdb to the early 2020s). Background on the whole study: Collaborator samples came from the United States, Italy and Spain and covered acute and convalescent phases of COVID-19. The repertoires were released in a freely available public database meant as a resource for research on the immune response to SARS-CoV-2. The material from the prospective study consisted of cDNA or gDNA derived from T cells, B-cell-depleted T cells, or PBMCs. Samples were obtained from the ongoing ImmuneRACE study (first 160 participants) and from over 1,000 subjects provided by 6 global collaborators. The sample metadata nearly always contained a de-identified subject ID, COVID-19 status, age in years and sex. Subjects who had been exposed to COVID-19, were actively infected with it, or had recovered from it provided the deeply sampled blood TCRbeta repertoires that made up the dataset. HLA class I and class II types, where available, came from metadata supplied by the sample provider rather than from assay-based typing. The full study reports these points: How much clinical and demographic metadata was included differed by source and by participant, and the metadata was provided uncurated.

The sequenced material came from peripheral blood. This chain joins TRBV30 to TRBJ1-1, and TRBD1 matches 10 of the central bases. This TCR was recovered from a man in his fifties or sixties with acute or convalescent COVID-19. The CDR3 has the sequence CAWSVRRTGGGMNTEAFF. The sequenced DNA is TGTGCCTGGAGTGTACGGAGGACAGGGGGAGGAATGAACACTGAAGCTTTCTTT.